These T cell receptor beta chains were read from a single sample in a study of cytomegalovirus exposure and HLA in healthy donors. The table came from immunoSEQ multiplex PCR; TCRdb's copy has only in-frame clones and leaves some out. The sample holds under 70,000 clones, 70% seen once. The sequenced sample consisted of PBMCs. These receptors all come from a woman in her sixties in good health and CMV-seropositive. CDR3s include the opening cysteine and the closing phenylalanine or tryptophan. Fields, in order: J gene, V gene, D gene, clone size, CDR3 DNA, CDR3 protein. A D gene is named only where the DNA matches it firmly. The size field is filled for only some rows; it gives once, few, many or a size class.

TRBJ2-6	TRBV6-5	TRBD1	NA	TGTGCCAGCAGTTACGGGACAGGGCGAACCAACGTCCTGACTTTC	CASSYGTGRTNVLTF
TRBJ2-5	TRBV18	NA	NA	TGTGCCAGCTCACCACTCACAGGGCAAGAGACCCAGTACTTC	CASSPLTGQETQYF
TRBJ1-1	TRBV10-3	TRBD1	few	TGTGCCACTTCGGACAGGGAGTGGAATGAAGCTTTCTTT	CATSDREWNEAFF
TRBJ1-2	TRBV11-1	TRBD1	many	TGTGCCAGCAGTCCGGGACAGTCGAACTATGGCTACACCTTC	CASSPGQSNYGYTF
TRBJ2-3	TRBV25-1	TRBD2	NA	TGTGCCAGCAACACCGAGCGGGGGGCCTTCACAGATACGCAGTATTTT	CASNTERGAFTDTQYF
TRBJ2-5	TRBV7-6	NA	NA	TGTGCCAGCAGCTCCTCGTGGGTCGGGGAAGAGACCCAGTACTTC	CASSSSWVGEETQYF
TRBJ2-1	TRBV7-2	TRBD2	NA	TGTGCCAGCAGCGCACAAAGCGGGACGGTCTACAATGAGCAGTTCTTC	CASSAQSGTVYNEQFF
TRBJ1-6	TRBV6-6	NA	NA	TGTGCCAGCAGCCCGGACAACGCCTCACCCCTCCACTTT	CASSPDNASPLHF
TRBJ1-5	TRBV6-5	NA	NA	TGTGCCAGCAGCCGGACAATTAATCAGCCCCAGCATTTT	CASSRTINQPQHF
TRBJ2-5	TRBV4-3	NA	few	TGCGCCAGCAGCCAAGTGGTTGGGAGCCAAGAGACCCAGTACTTC	CASSQVVGSQETQYF
TRBJ2-7	TRBV5-1	NA	NA	TGCGCCAGCAGTTTACAGGGTGTGGAGCAGTACTTC	CASSLQGVEQYF
TRBJ2-7	TRBV6-6	NA	NA	TGTGCCAGCACCCTAAGGGACACCGGGAGGTACGAGCAGTACTTC	CASTLRDTGRYEQYF
TRBJ1-6	TRBV11-2	TRBD1	NA	TGTGCCAGCAGCCCCCTTCAGGGGGCGGGTTCACCCCTCCACTTT	CASSPLQGAGSPLHF
TRBJ2-1	TRBV2	TRBD1	NA	TGTGCCAGCGGGACAGGCCTTTCGGGTGAGCAGTTCTTC	CASGTGLSGEQFF
TRBJ1-1	TRBV5-6	NA	NA	TGTGCCAGCGGCTTGGTGGGGGGTGCAATTCGGACTGAAGCTTTCTTT	CASGLVGGAIRTEAFF
TRBJ1-2	TRBV5-6	NA	NA	TGTGCCAGCAGTCCGGACAGAAACTATGGCTACACCTTC	CASSPDRNYGYTF